The 20 T cell receptor beta chains in this list originate from one sample, sequenced in a study of cytomegalovirus exposure and HLA in healthy donors. PCR employed 60 Vbeta and 13 Jbeta primers. The table came from immunoSEQ multiplex PCR; TCRdb's copy has only in-frame clones and leaves some out. The sample holds 150,000 to 200,000 clones, about 82% seen once. Sequenced: PBMCs. The receptors shown here come from a woman between 50 and 59 years old in good health and CMV-seronegative.

This clone appeared a few times. This sequence joins TRBV6-1 and TRBJ2-7; TRBD1 matches at 10 bases. CDR1 is MNHNS and CDR2 is SASEGT in the germline V gene. Unmatched junction bases numbered 6, after V lost 6 bases and J lost 1 base. The CDR3 sequence is 15 residues long. CDR3 sequence reads: CASRPGTGESYEQYF. The CDR3 DNA is TGTGCCAGCAGGCCTGGGACAGGGGAATCCTACGAGCAGTACTTC.

The gene calls are TRBV5-1 and TRBJ1-1; D not certain. The CDR3 totals 12 residues. Looked up from germline, CDR1 is SGHRS and CDR2 is YFSETQ. The germline V and J ends were trimmed by 2 bases and 1 base, with 3 bases remaining between them. CDR3 bases: TGCGCCAGCAGCTTACAGAACACTGAAGCTTTCTTT. Translating gives CASSLQNTEAFF.

The V and J genes are TRBV7-2 and TRBJ2-5; tentative D call: TRBD1 (7 bases). Germline CDR1 is SGHTA and CDR2 is FQGNSA. Trimming removed 5 bases at V and 5 bases at J, with 21 bases between. The CDR3 spans 16 residues. CDR3 in DNA: TGTGCCAGCAGCCCCAGGGGGGACTCCTCTGGGGAGACCCAGTACTTC. Its protein is CASSPRGDSSGETQYF.

This clone was counted a single time. The chain combines TRBV9 with TRBJ1-6; TRBD1 agrees at 8 bases. CDR1 is SGDLS and CDR2 is YYNGEE in the germline V gene. J gave up 7 bases and V 4 bases, and 4 bases lay outside the gene matches. The CDR3 covers 14 residues. The CDR3: CASSPRTGNSPLHF. The CDR3 DNA reads as TGTGCCAGCAGCCCCAGGACAGGGAATTCACCCCTCCACTTT. The entire variable domain, with the rest obtained from reference TRBV9 and TRBJ1-6, is as follows: DSGVTQTPKHLITATGQRVTLRCSPRSGDLSVYWYQQSLDQGLQFLIQYYNGEERAKGNILERFSAQQFPDLHSELNLSSLELGDSALYFCASSPRTGNSPLHFGNGTRLTVT.

The gene calls are TRBV10-3 and TRBJ2-2; a possible D gene is TRBD2 (6 bases). Between the trimmed V and J ends, which lost 6 bases and 2 bases, there was a span of 10 bases. The CDR3 has 14 amino acids. Germline-derived CDR1 and CDR2 are ENHRY and SYGVKD. CDR3 loop: CAISPGLNTGELFF. The CDR3 DNA reads TGTGCCATCAGCCCGGGACTTAACACCGGGGAGCTGTTTTTT.

The chain links TRBV7-2 to TRBJ2-3; maybe TRBD2 (6 bases). The CDR3 loop spans 15 amino acids. Germline CDR1 and CDR2: SGHTA and FQGNSA. With 5 bases removed from V and 0 bases from J, the gap between germline ends came to 12 bases. The CDR3 coding sequence is TGTGCCAGCAGCCCACTAGCAGCTAGCACAGATACGCAGTATTTT. Translating gives CASSPLAASTDTQYF.

This chain connects TRBV6-4 to TRBJ1-2; TRBD1 is a possible D gene (6 bases). V lost 6 bases and J lost 7, with 18 bases in between. Germline CDR1 MRHNA, CDR2 SNTAGT. CDR3 length: 14 residues. CDR3 nucleotide sequence: TGTGCCAGCAGGGAGGCAGGGGTCGTGTGTGGCTACACCTTC. It yields the protein CASREAGVVCGYTF.

The table lists this clone with a count of one. This rearrangement joins TRBV6-1 to TRBJ2-3, with 12 positions matching TRBD2. The V gene end was trimmed by 3 bases and the J gene end by 5 bases; junction bases not matched to a gene: 12. Germline assignment: CDR1 MNHNS and CDR2 SASEGT. CDR3 length: 18 residues. CDR3 DNA: TGTGCCAGCAGTGACCCGTTTCGACTAGCGGGAGATGAAGATACGCAGTATTTT. Protein product: CASSDPFRLAGDEDTQYF.

The chain recombines TRBV29-1 with TRBJ1-1; D is uncertain. Trimming stripped 2 bases from V and 3 bases from J, with 10 bases between. There are 13 residues in the CDR3. The germline gives CDR1 SQVTM, CDR2 ANQGSEA. CDR3 coding DNA: TGCAGCGTTGAAAGGTACCAGGACACTGAAGCTTTCTTT. Translation: CSVERYQDTEAFF.

This clone was found a few times. The chain has TRBV5-6 and TRBJ1-3; unclear D gene. Trimming removed 0 bases at V and 8 bases at J, with 9 bases between. CDR1 is SGHDT and CDR2 is YYEEEE in the germline V gene. The CDR3 spans 13 residues. DNA of the CDR3: TGTGCCAGCAGCTTGGCTGGCTTATACACCATATATTTT. Translation: CASSLAGLYTIYF.

The chain couples TRBV27 to TRBJ1-1; 7 bases match TRBD1. After removal of 5 bases from V and 0 bases from J, the junction contained 6 bases not matched to a gene. Germline loops: CDR1 MNHEY, CDR2 SMNVEV (reference sequence). The CDR3 contains 15 residues. The CDR3 coding sequence is TGTGCCAGCAGTCGCCGGGACAGTATGAACACTGAAGCTTTCTTT. It yields the protein CASSRRDSMNTEAFF.

The chain links TRBV6-6 to TRBJ1-5; the D is unclear. V was pared by 4 bases and J by 2 bases, with 6 bases between. The CDR3 length is 13 residues. CDR1 and CDR2 from the germline V gene are MNHNY and SVGAGI (reference sequence). The CDR3 is CASSSRGNQPQHF. The CDR3 nucleotides read TGTGCCAGCAGTTCACGCGGCAATCAGCCCCAGCATTTT.

The chain uses TRBV6-5 and TRBJ1-2, with 9 positions matching TRBD1. V was clipped by 6 bases and J by 5 bases; unmatched bases: 10. Germline values: CDR1 MNHEY, CDR2 SVGAGI. The CDR3 covers 15 residues. Here the CDR3 reads CASSAGGQGLYGYTF. CDR3 sequence (DNA): TGTGCCAGCAGCGCTGGAGGACAGGGGCTTTATGGCTACACCTTC.

The chain recombines TRBV7-2 with TRBJ1-1; 9 bases line up with TRBD1. V was clipped by 4 bases and J by 4 bases; unmatched bases: 7. This CDR3 contains 15 residues. CDR1 and CDR2 (germline): SGHTA, FQGNSA. CDR3 DNA sequence: TGTGCCAGCAGCTCCCGCAGGGGACAGGGCACTGAAGCTTTCTTT. Residues: CASSSRRGQGTEAFF.

The chain has TRBV30 and TRBJ2-5; 7 bases map to TRBD2. The V gene end was trimmed by 8 bases and the J gene end by 5 bases; junction bases not matched to a gene: 11. The CDR3 loop spans 13 amino acids. The germline gives CDR1 GTSNPN, CDR2 SVGIG (reference sequence). The DNA of the CDR3 is TGTGCCCGGGGGACTATTTTTGGGGAGACCCAGTACTTC. The encoded protein is CARGTIFGETQYF.

This clone is a singleton in its sample. The chain recombines TRBV28 with TRBJ1-2; the D gene is possibly TRBD1 (5 bases). This CDR3 region has 13 residues. Germline CDR1 and CDR2: MDHEN and SYDVKM. Trimming shortened V by 5 bases and J by 8 bases, and 15 bases separated the two germline ends. The CDR3 is CASSPSWGVGYTF. In DNA form, the CDR3 reads TGTGCCAGCAGTCCCTCGTGGGGGGTCGGCTACACCTTC.

The rearrangement joins TRBV6-5 to TRBJ2-1; 10 nucleotides agree with TRBD1. Per germline, CDR1 MNHEY and CDR2 SVGAGI. J lost 4 bases, V lost 6 bases, and 6 bases had no gene match. There are 15 residues in the CDR3. The CDR3 DNA follows: TGTGCCAGCAGGCGGGACAGGGGCACGTACAATGAGCAGTTCTTC. Its protein is CASRRDRGTYNEQFF.

The V and J genes are TRBV27 and TRBJ2-3, with 8 positions matching TRBD2. V trimming: 5 bases; J trimming: 0 bases; junction bases outside the gene matches: 7. The length of the CDR3 is 16 residues. Per germline, CDR1 MNHEY and CDR2 SMNVEV (reference sequence). As DNA, the CDR3 is TGTGCCAGCAGTGGGTCACTAGCGGCTAGCACAGATACGCAGTATTTT. Protein product: CASSGSLAASTDTQYF.

J is TRBJ2-3 and V is TRBV28; 9 nucleotides align to TRBD2. Germline values: CDR1 MDHEN, CDR2 SYDVKM. The junction had 3 bases not matched to a gene; V was cut back by 6 bases and J by 2 bases. The CDR3 length is 14 residues. CDR3 bases: TGTGCCAGCAGAGCGGGGGGAACCACAGATACGCAGTATTTT. It translates to CASRAGGTTDTQYF.

The V gene is TRBV19, the J gene TRBJ1-2; D gene ambiguous. Trimming shortened V by 5 bases and J by 8 bases, and 21 bases separated the two germline ends. CDR3 size: 15 residues. Germline values: CDR1 LNHDA, CDR2 SQIVND (reference sequence). For the CDR3, the DNA is TGTGCCAGTAGTCCCCGGGAGGCGCCCTCGGGGGGCTACACCTTC. Residues: CASSPREAPSGGYTF.